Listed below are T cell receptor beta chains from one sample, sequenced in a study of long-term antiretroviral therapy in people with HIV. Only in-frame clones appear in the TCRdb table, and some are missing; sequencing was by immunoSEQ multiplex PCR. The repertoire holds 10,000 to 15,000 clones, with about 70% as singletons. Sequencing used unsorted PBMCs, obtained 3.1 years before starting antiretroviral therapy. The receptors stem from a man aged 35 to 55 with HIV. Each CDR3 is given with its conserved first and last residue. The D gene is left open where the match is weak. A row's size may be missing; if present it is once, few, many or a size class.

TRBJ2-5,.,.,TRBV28,CASSFPRGFETQYF,TGTGCCAGCAGTTTCCCTCGGGGTTTTGAGACCCAGTACTTC
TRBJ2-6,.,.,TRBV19,CASTILLPGAPGANVLTF,TGTGCCAGTACCATCCTCCTACCCGGGGCCCCCGGGGCCAACGTCCTGACTTTC
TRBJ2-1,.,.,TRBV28,CASRPPAGRRNEQFF,TGTGCCAGCAGACCTCCGGCAGGTAGGCGCAATGAGCAGTTCTTC
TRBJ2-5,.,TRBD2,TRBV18,CASSPETLGLAGEETQYF,TGTGCCAGCTCACCTGAAACTCTAGGACTAGCGGGTGAAGAGACCCAGTACTTC
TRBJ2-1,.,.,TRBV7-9,CASSLGSREQFF,TGTGCCAGCAGCTTAGGGAGCAGAGAGCAGTTCTTC
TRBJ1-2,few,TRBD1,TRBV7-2,CASSHAMTGVGGYTF,TGTGCCAGCAGCCATGCAATGACAGGGGTGGGCGGCTACACCTTC
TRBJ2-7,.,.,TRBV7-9,CATNRKTGKTYEQYF,TGTGCCACCAATAGGAAGACAGGTAAAACCTACGAGCAGTACTTC
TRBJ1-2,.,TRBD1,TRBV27,CASSSAQGNYGYTF,TGTGCCAGCAGTTCGGCACAGGGGAACTATGGCTACACCTTC
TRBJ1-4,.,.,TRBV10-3,CAISDGAGAEKLFF,TGTGCCATCAGTGATGGGGCAGGGGCAGAGAAACTGTTTTTT
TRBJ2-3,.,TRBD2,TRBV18,CASSIAGGGDTQYF,TGTGCCAGCTCAATAGCGGGAGGAGGAGATACGCAGTATTTT
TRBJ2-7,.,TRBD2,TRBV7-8,CASSKRTSGTYEQYF,TGTGCCAGCAGCAAACGGACTAGCGGGACCTACGAGCAGTACTTC
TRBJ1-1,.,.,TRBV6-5,CASSYERVPPREAFF,TGTGCCAGCAGTTACGAGAGGGTGCCTCCGCGTGAAGCTTTCTTT
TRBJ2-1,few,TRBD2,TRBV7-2,CASSLASGGYNEQFF,TGTGCCAGCAGCTTAGCTAGCGGGGGATACAATGAGCAGTTCTTC
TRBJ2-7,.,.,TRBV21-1,CASPLYEQYF,TGTGCCAGCCCTTTGTACGAGCAGTACTTC
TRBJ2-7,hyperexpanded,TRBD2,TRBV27,CASSPSGRAMIYEQYF,TGTGCCAGCTCACCGAGCGGGAGGGCCATGATCTACGAGCAGTACTTC
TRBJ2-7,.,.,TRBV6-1,CASSQGHGTYEQYF,TGTGCCAGCAGCCAGGGACACGGAACCTACGAGCAGTACTTC
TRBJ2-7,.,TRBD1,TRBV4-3,CASSLDRGSYEQYF,TGCGCCAGCAGCCTGGACAGGGGCTCCTACGAGCAGTACTTC